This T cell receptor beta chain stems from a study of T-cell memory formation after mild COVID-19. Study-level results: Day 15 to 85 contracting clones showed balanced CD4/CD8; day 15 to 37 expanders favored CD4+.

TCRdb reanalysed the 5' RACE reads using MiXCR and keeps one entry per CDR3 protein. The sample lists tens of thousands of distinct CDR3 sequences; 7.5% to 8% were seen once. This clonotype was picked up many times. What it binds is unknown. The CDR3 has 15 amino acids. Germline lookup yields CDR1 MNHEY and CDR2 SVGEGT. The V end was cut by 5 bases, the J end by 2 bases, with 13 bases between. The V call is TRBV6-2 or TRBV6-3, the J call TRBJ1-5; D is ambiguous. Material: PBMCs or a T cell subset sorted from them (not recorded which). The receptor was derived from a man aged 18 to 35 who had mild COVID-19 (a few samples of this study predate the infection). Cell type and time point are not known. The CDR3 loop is CASSGRPDGNQPQHF. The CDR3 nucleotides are TGTGCCAGCAGTGGCCGACCGGACGGCAATCAGCCCCAGCATTTT.